Listed here are 17 T cell receptor beta chains from one sample, sequenced in a study of cytomegalovirus exposure and HLA in healthy donors. Both 60 Vbeta primers and 13 Jbeta primers went into the PCR. Using immunoSEQ multiplex PCR, the repertoire was profiled, and TCRdb retains in-frame clones only, with some absent. The table records 150,000 to 200,000 clones, 65% to 85% of them present only once. The sample consisted of PBMCs. The receptors come from a man younger than 30 in good health and CMV-seronegative.

The chain couples TRBV19 to TRBJ2-3, with D hard to call. The CDR3 is made up of 11 amino acids. Trimming removed 3 bases at V and 4 bases at J, with 2 bases between. Germline-derived CDR1 and CDR2 are LNHDA and SQIVND (reference sequence). The CDR3 sequence: CASSISDTQYF. CDR3 coding DNA: TGTGCCAGTAGTATCTCAGATACGCAGTATTTT.

The genes are TRBV13 and TRBJ1-2, with TRBD1 matching over 8 bases. CDR3 length: 15 amino acids. V shed 1 base and J 2 bases; nucleotides not matched to a gene: 3. Germline V lookup: CDR1 PRHDT, CDR2 FYEKMQ (reference sequence). Written as DNA, the CDR3 is TGTGCCAGCAGCTTAGAGGACAGGGAGAACTATGGCTACACCTTC. Translating it yields CASSLEDRENYGYTF.

The chain is built from TRBV27 and TRBJ1-5; the D gene is possibly TRBD1 (5 bases). CDR3 length: 14 amino acids. The V end lost 6 bases, the J end lost 6 bases, and 15 bases lay between the germline ends. Germline V gene data show CDR1 as MNHEY and CDR2 as SMNVEV (reference sequence). CDR3 amino acids: CASRDPGGSQPQHF. Here the CDR3 DNA reads TGTGCCAGCAGGGACCCGGGGGGTAGTCAGCCCCAGCATTTT.

The V gene is TRBV4-1, the J gene TRBJ2-1; TRBD2 matches at 11 bases. V shed 0 bases, J shed 9 bases, and the junction held 7 bases outside the gene matches. The CDR3 is 16 amino acids. Germline-derived CDR1 and CDR2 are MGHRA and YSYEKL. The DNA of the CDR3 is TGCGCCAGCAGCCAAGAAGTCCTAGCGGGAGGAGGTGAGCAGTTCTTC. Its translation: CASSQEVLAGGGEQFF.

The sample holds a few counts of this clone. CDR3 bases: TGTGCCAGCAGCCCTAGCGTGAGCTCCTACAATGAGCAGTTCTTC. It encodes CASSPSVSSYNEQFF. J is TRBJ2-1 and V is TRBV28; TRBD2 is a possible D gene (6 bases). There are 15 residues in the CDR3. Germline V gene data show CDR1 as MDHEN and CDR2 as SYDVKM. Trimming shortened V by 6 bases and J by 0 bases, and 12 bases separated the two germline ends. Looking up the rest from reference TRBV28 and TRBJ2-1 gives the full variable domain: DVKVTQSSRYLVKRTGEKVFLECVQDMDHENMFWYRQDPGLGLRLIYFSYDVKMKEKGDIPEGYSVSREKKERFSLILESASTNQTSMYLCASSPSVSSYNEQFFGPGTRLTVL.

This clone was observed a few times. The chain joins TRBV19 to TRBJ1-5; D is perhaps TRBD1 (6 bases). CDR3 size: 14 residues. The V gene lost 3 bases and the J gene lost 6 bases, with 12 bases spanning the gap. Germline V gene lookup returns CDR1 LNHDA and CDR2 SQIVND (reference sequence). CDR3 nucleotide sequence: TGTGCCAGTAGTATCAGGGGTAAGGGTCAGCCCCAGCATTTT. Its protein is CASSIRGKGQPQHF.

V and J are TRBV29-1 and TRBJ1-2, with D unresolved. Germline V gives CDR1 SQVTM, CDR2 ANQGSEA. V lost 3 bases to trimming and J lost 0 bases, with 2 bases between them. CDR3 length equals 11 residues. CDR3 loop: CSVDTNYGYTF. DNA of the CDR3: TGCAGCGTTGACACTAACTATGGCTACACCTTC.

V usage is TRBV21-1 and J usage is TRBJ1-1. TRBV21-1 has pseudogene status. This CDR3 is 13 amino acids long. The CDR3 here is CASSSRDYSEAFF. The CDR3 DNA reads TGTGCCAGCAGCAGCCGGGACTACTCTGAAGCTTTCTTT.

This chain joins TRBV5-1 and TRBJ1-1, with D perhaps matching TRBD1 (6 bases). Deletions cut 4 bases from V and 1 base from J, with 8 bases between. CDR3 length equals 13 residues. CDR1 is SGHRS and CDR2 is YFSETQ in the germline V gene. As DNA, the CDR3 is TGCGCCAGCAGCCCGACAGGGAACACTGAAGCTTTCTTT. It translates to CASSPTGNTEAFF.

This chain links TRBV6-5 with TRBJ2-3; D is undetermined. Germline CDR1 reads MNHEY; CDR2 reads SVGAGI. V gave up 2 bases and J gave up 6 bases, with 9 bases separating them. The CDR3 has 13 residues. The CDR3 is CASSYPLADTQYF. The CDR3 DNA follows: TGTGCCAGCAGTTACCCCCTTGCGGATACGCAGTATTTT.

This clone appeared once. This chain links TRBV11-2 with TRBJ1-1; D is perhaps TRBD1 (5 bases). From germline, CDR1 is SGHAT and CDR2 FQNNGV. V gave up 6 bases and J gave up 1 base, with 15 bases separating them. The CDR3 covers 15 residues. The CDR3 sequence: CASRLTGGGNTEAFF. The CDR3 DNA reads TGTGCCAGCAGGCTAACGGGCGGGGGGAACACTGAAGCTTTCTTT.

The DNA for the CDR3 is TGTGCCAGCAGTCCGTCGGTCGGGAACACTGAAGCTTTCTTT. Its translation: CASSPSVGNTEAFF. The genes are TRBV27 and TRBJ1-1; D is ambiguous. Germline assignment: CDR1 MNHEY and CDR2 SMNVEV (reference sequence). V was shortened by 5 bases and J by 1 base, with 11 bases between the two germline ends. The CDR3 runs 14 residues.

The V call is TRBV5-4, the J call TRBJ2-5; 14 bases are shared with TRBD2. The V gene's germline CDR1 is SGHNT and CDR2 YYREEE (reference sequence). There are 16 residues in the CDR3. V dropped 4 bases and J dropped 5; count of bases not matched to a gene: 7. The CDR3 spells CASSAGLAGGGETQYF. As DNA, the CDR3 is TGTGCCAGCAGCGCCGGACTAGCGGGAGGCGGGGAGACCCAGTACTTC.

The V call is TRBV6-5, the J call TRBJ1-3; a possible D gene is TRBD1 (6 bases). This CDR3 contains 13 residues. V was cut by 6 bases and J by 3 bases, with 9 bases left in between. Per germline, CDR1 MNHEY and CDR2 SVGAGI. The chain's CDR3 is CASRKGGGNTIYF. The CDR3 DNA reads as TGTGCCAGCAGGAAAGGGGGTGGAAACACCATATATTTT.

This sequence joins TRBV14 and TRBJ2-2; D gene ambiguous. There are 15 residues in the CDR3. Deletions cut 4 bases from V and 2 bases from J, with 11 bases between. The germline V gene encodes CDR1 SGHDN and CDR2 FVKESK. The CDR3 here is CASSRELRNTGELFF. CDR3 in DNA: TGTGCCAGCAGCCGAGAACTGAGAAACACCGGGGAGCTGTTTTTT.

J is TRBJ1-6 and V is TRBV7-6; 8 positions match TRBD1. Germline CDR1 and CDR2: SGHVS and FNYEAQ. V dropped 5 bases and J dropped 9; count of bases not matched to a gene: 6. The CDR3 runs to 14 residues. CDR3 nucleotides: TGTGCCAGCAGCCCCGGACAGGGCGGTTCACCCCTCCACTTT. It specifies CASSPGQGGSPLHF.

This chain uses TRBV7-3 with TRBJ2-5, with D perhaps matching TRBD1 (5 bases). Germline V CDR1 and CDR2: SGHTA, FQGTGA. V shed 0 bases and J shed 0 bases, with 14 bases lying between them. The CDR3 totals 17 residues. DNA of the CDR3: TGTGCCAGCAGCTTAACGGGGTTGACAGATTACCAAGAGACCCAGTACTTC. Its translation: CASSLTGLTDYQETQYF.